This T cell receptor (beta chain) was sequenced during a study of shared clonotypes between healthy human individuals. General observations from the study: Expectations were that clonotype sharing among donors would be affected by sequencing depth. All-four-donor shared clonotypes had higher generation probabilities than non-shared clonotypes did.

The protocol was immunoSEQ multiplex PCR, while the TCRdb copy is restricted to in-frame clones and leaves out a portion. The sample consists of 650,000 to 800,000 clones, 92% of them appearing once. CD45RO-negative cells were positively selected for CCR7, leaving out terminally differentiated effector memory CD45RA+ cells. This CDR3 spans 19 amino acids. The germline CDR1 and CDR2 sequences are SEHNR and FQNEAQ (reference sequence). J gave up 7 bases and V 4 bases, and 16 bases lay outside the gene matches. Note on this clone: The antigen is not known.

The receptor was isolated from a man aged 30 to 45 in good health. The specimen sequenced was naive CD8+ T cells sorted from blood. The J gene is TRBJ2-1, the V gene TRBV7-9; 13 bases agree with TRBD2. This CDR3 is CASSSRTSGRGGIGNEQFF. The CDR3 DNA follows: TGTGCCAGCAGCTCGAGGACTAGCGGGAGAGGGGGGATTGGGAATGAGCAGTTCTTC.